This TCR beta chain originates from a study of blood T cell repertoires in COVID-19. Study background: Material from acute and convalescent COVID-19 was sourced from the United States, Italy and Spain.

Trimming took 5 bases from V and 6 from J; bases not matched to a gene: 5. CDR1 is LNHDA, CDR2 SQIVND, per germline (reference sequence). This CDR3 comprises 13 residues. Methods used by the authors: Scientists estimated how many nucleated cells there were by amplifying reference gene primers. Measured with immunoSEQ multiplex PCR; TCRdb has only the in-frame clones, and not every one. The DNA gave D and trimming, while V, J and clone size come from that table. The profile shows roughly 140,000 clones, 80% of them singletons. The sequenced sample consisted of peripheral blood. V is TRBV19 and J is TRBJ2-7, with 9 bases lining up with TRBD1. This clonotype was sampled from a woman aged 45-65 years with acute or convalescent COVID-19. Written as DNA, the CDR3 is TGTGCCAGTAGTCCGGGACAGGGTGTCGAGCAGTACTTC. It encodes CASSPGQGVEQYF.